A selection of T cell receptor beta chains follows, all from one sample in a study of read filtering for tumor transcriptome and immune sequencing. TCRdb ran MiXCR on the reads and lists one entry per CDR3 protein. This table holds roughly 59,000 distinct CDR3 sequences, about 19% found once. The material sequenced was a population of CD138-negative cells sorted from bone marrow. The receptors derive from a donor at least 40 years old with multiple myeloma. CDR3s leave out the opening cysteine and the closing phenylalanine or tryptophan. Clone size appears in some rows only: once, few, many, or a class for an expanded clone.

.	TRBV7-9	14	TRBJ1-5	ASSNFQGPANQPQH
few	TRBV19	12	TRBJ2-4	ASSPRDRGNIQY
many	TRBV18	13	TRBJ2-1	ASSPRGLDMNEQF
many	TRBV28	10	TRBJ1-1	ASSLQGNEAF
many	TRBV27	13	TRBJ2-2	ASSPRLAYTGELF
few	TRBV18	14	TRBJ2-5	ASSPGTSGVEVTQY
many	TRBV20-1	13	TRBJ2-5	SAELAGEYQETQY
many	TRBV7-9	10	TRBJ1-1	ASSRTGTEAF
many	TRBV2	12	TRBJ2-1	ASRGGSSYNEQF
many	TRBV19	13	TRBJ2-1	ASSITAGGRNEQF